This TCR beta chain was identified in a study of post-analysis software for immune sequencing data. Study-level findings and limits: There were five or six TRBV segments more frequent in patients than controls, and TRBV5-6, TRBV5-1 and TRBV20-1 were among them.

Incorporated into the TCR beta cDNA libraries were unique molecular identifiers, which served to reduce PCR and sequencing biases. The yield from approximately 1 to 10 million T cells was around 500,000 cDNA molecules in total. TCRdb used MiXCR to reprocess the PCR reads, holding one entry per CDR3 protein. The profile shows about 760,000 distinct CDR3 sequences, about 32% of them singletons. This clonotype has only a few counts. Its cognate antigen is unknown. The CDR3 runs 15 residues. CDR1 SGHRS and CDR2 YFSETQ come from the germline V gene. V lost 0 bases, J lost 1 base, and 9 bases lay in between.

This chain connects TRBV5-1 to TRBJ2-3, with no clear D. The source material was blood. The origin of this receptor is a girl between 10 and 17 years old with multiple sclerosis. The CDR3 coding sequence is TGCGCCAGCAGCTTGGAGTACCCTGGCACAGATACGCAGTATTTT. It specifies CASSLEYPGTDTQYF.